The TCR beta chain under discussion was sequenced for a study of T cells in Graves' hyperthyroidism and ophthalmopathy. Uncontrolled infection, other autoimmune disease, pregnancy or lactation disqualified patients from enrolment. Diagnoses were made from clinical symptoms, serum measures (thyroxine and TRAb), thyroid ultrasound and orbital computed tomography. The PBMCs were taken from approximately 9.7 ml of fresh peripheral blood. What was amplified from RNA transcripts were TCR beta CDR3 regions. HTBI primers drove first-round RT-PCR of the TCR CDR3. TCRdb recomputed calls from the multiplex PCR reads with MiXCR, one row per CDR3 protein. The sample lists around 100,000 distinct CDR3 sequences, over 45% occurring once. In this sample, this clonotype turned up many times. Sequencing was carried out using blood. This sequence was found in a man in his forties or fifties with Graves' hyperthyroidism.

CDR3 coding DNA: TGTGCCAGCACCCGGGCAATAGCGGGGGCCACAGATACGCAGTATTTT. Protein sequence: CASTRAIAGATDTQYF. V usage is TRBV6-1 and J usage is TRBJ2-3, with 9 positions matching TRBD2. The V gene's germline CDR1 is MNHNS and CDR2 SASEGT. The ends lost 7 bases at V and 2 bases at J; junction bases unmatched: 10. The CDR3 sequence is 16 residues long.